This T cell receptor (beta chain) stems from a study of precursors of human CD4 cytotoxic T cells (dated by TCRdb to the late 2010s). General notes on the study: In total, 14 donors contributed CD4+ memory subsets to the bulk TCR-seq analysis. TCR-seq analysis of over eleven donors yielded TCRalpha and TCRbeta chain sequences (table S7).

To test a precursor-effector relationship among CD4 cytotoxic T cells, bulk UMI-based TCR sequencing was performed on four sorted CD4+ memory subsets (TCM, TEM, IL-7Rhigh TEMRA, IL-7R- TEMRA). Cells were obtained from peripheral blood mononuclear cells that had been isolated from human blood. What the work shows at the level of the full study, not this receptor alone: Some bulk TCR-seq comparisons included only about 95% of the 14 donors, suggesting not every subset was available for every donor. Expanded effector clonotypes accounted for a larger share of IL-7Rhigh TEMRA clonotypes than of TEM or TCM clonotypes. IL-7Rhigh and IL-7R- TEMRA subsets showed more restricted TCR repertoires, with lower diversity and more expanded clonotypes, than TCM and TEM subsets. According to the authors, an observational design in humans cannot definitively determine the direction of differentiation between precursor and effector cells.

In its sample, this clonotype was seen a few times. The antigen it recognizes is unknown. No base quality values were provided; no much bigger clone lies one nucleotide off. The sequencer listed for this sample is Illumina MiSeq. The paper's data handling went like this. Repertoire diversity was measured with the Shannon-Wiener index computed in VDJtools. TCRbeta clonotypes with a clonotype frequency of at least 3 were defined as expanded. The public reads were run again by TCRdb, first through fastp at Q25 and then through MiXCR, and only productive beta chains were kept. When rows share a CDR3 protein, they turn into one entry using the most common DNA and genes. TCRdb's processing, not the authors', yielded these V and J calls. In this sample the table shows about 460 distinct CDR3 sequences, approximately 15% of which occur a single time. The top ten clones comprise approximately 12% of the sample.

Spanning cysteine to phenylalanine, the CDR3 consists of 14 amino acids. The only DNA kept is the CDR3, 42 bases in frame from the first base. In the germline V gene, CDR1 corresponds to SGHRS and CDR2 to YFSETQ. V is shortened by 1 base, J by 1 base, and the region joining them spans 9 bases. The sample was memory CD4+ T cells from blood (PBMCs). The receptor comes from a human donor in good health. The rearranged chain carries TRBV5-1 and TRBJ2-7; the D gene is unclear. For the CDR3, the sequence is CASSLTGRSYEQYF. The nucleotide sequence is given as TGCGCCAGCAGCTTGACCGGTCGTTCCTACGAGCAGTACTTC.